This entry concerns a single T cell receptor beta chain. What it recognizes is unknown. This sample stems from a study of OX40 agonist ivuxolimab in advanced cancers. Findings and limits, study-wide: Clones of CD4+ and CD8+ blood T cells grew by week 6 at doses of 0.1 to 3.0 mg/kg.

The CDR3 consists of 16 residues. J lost 4 bases, V lost 4 bases, and 8 bases had no gene match. Germline CDR1 SGHTS, CDR2 YDEGEE. The table came from immunoSEQ multiplex PCR; TCRdb's copy has only in-frame clones and leaves some out. This table holds roughly 38,000 clones, around 85% found once. V usage is TRBV5-8 and J usage is TRBJ2-3, with 11 nucleotides matching TRBD1. This clonotype was sampled from an adult with an advanced solid tumor such as melanoma, head and neck, liver or kidney cancer. Specimen: CD4+ or CD8+ T cells sorted from blood, collected in a trial of the OX40 agonist ivuxolimab. CDR3 coding DNA: TGTGCCAGCAGCAAAAGGACAGGGGGCGCGTCAGATACGCAGTATTTT. It encodes CASSKRTGGASDTQYF. Variable domain in full (rest from reference TRBV5-8 and TRBJ2-3): EAGVTQSPTHLIKTRGQQATLRCSPISGHTSVYWYQQALGLGLQFLLWYDEGEERNRGNFPPRFSGRQFPNYSSELNVNALELEDSALYLCASSKRTGGASDTQYFGPGTRLTVL.